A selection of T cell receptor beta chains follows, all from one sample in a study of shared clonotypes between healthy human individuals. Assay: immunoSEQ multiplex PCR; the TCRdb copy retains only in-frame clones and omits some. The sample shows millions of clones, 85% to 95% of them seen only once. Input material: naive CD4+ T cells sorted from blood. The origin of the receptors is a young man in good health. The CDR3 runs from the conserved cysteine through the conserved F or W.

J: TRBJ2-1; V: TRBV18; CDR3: CASSPLDRVINRNEQFF
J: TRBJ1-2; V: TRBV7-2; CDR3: CASSLDGTGGSRNGYTF
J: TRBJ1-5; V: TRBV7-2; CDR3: CASSLRTGLYQPQHF
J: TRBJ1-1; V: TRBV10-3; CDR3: CAICRTENTEAFF
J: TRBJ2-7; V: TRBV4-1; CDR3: CASSFRDSRYEQYF
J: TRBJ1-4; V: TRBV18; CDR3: CASSPLLNEKLFF
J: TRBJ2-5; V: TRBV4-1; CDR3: CASSLSQGPEETQYF
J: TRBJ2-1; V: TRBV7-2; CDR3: CASSLTSGVVGEQFF
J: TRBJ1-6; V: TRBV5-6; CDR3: CASSSLDRAPSNSPLHF
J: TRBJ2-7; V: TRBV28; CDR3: CASSSPTGTGGMKQYF
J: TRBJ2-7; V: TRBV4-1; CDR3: CASSQAGPYEQYF
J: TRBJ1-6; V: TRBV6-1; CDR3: CASSELGGSNSPLHF
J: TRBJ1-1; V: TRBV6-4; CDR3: CATTTTLTGAVRAFF
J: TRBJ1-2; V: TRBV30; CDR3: CAWSATEEGYTF
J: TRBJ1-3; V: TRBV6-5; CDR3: CASSRTAGNTIYF
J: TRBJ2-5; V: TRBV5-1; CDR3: CASSLSGWAEETQYF
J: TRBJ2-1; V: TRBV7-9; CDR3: CASRASGSSNEQFF
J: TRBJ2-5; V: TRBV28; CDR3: CASSLGTQYF
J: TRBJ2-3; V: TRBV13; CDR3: CASSRERAVSTDTQYF
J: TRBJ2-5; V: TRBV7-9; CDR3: CASSWGLAGGIKAETQYF
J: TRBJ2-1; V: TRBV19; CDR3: CASSPHLIPDEQFF
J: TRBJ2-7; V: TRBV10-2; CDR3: CASSESVSSYEQYF
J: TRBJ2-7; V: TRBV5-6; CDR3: CASSFLATSSYEQYF
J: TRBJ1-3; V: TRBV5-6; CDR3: CASSTPGLGNTIYF
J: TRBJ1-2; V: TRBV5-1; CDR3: CASSLATTPGYTF
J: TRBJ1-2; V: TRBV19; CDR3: CASSIARTVQGSGYTF
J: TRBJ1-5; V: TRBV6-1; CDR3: CASLQGYNNQPQHF
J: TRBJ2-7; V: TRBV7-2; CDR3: CASSPWGLYEQYF
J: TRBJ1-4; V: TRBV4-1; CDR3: CASSQGQGWDEKLFF
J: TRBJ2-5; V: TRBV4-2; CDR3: CASSQEGAPGLADQETQYF
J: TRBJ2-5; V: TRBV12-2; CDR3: CASRPGYGIETQYF
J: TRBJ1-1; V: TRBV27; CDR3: CASSLRGLSEAFF
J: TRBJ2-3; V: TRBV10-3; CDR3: CAISRDGTDTQYF
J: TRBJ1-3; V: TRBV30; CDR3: CAWGGPSGNTIYF
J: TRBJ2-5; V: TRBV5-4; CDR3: CASSLGLALETQYF
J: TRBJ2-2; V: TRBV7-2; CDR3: CASSLVTRTGELFF
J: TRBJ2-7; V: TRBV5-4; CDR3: CASSSPTGSYEQYF
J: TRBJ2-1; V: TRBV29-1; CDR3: CSVEKPDRTEQFF
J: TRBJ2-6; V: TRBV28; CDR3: CASSPMVSAGANVLTF
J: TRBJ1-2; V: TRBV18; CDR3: CASTSLGPTANYGYTF
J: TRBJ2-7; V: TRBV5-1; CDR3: CASSLGRDRAYEQYF
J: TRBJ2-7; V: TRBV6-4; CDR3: CASSYQGSYEQYF
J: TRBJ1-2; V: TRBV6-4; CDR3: CASSPSSRGDGYTF
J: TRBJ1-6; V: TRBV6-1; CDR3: CASSPTSSYNSPLHF
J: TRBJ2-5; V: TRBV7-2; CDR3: CASSLMRGGPQETQYF
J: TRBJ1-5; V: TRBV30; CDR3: CAVGMDQPQHF
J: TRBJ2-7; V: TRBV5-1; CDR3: CASSQTSGRNEQYF
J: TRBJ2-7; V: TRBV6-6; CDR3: CASSRGTPSEQYF
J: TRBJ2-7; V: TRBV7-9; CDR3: CASSLLGQGYEQYF
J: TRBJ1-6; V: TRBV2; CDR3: CASSEFGPLHF
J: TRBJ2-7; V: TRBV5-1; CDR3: CASSPVGGPYEQYF
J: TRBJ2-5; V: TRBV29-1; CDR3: CSVDPGLKQMVGYF
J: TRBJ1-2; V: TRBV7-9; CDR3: CASSPTPPTGMVGYTF